The rows below give T cell receptor beta chains drawn from one sample of a study of T cell responses to AZD1222 COVID-19 vaccine. Method: immunoSEQ multiplex PCR; TCRdb's copy keeps in-frame clones and lacks some. The sample gives about 120,000 clones, over 75% of which show up once; approximately 3.5% is in the top ten. The sample consisted of peripheral blood, taken on day 0 of AZD1222 vaccination. These receptors all come from an adult in good health. CDR3s include the opening cysteine and the closing phenylalanine or tryptophan. Each record gives: J gene, V gene, D gene, clone size, CDR3 DNA, CDR3 protein. D genes are given only for firm matches. Clone sizes are given selectively: once, few, many, or a class where the clone is expanded.

TRBJ1-2 TRBV19 NA NA TGTGCCAGCTTAGACGGGGGGCGAACTTCAGGAGGCTACACCTTC CASLDGGRTSGGYTF
TRBJ2-4 TRBV7-8 TRBD2 once TGTGCCAGCAGCCGGAGCCGGGGAGGGAAAAACATTCAGTACTTC CASSRSRGGKNIQYF
TRBJ1-2 TRBV5-4 TRBD1 NA TGTGCCAGCAGGTTCTCAGGGGGTTCGGGTGGCTACACCTTC CASRFSGGSGGYTF
TRBJ1-1 TRBV29-1 NA NA TGCAGCGTTGGCACAGGTGACACTGAAGCTTTCTTT CSVGTGDTEAFF
TRBJ1-5 TRBV12-3/TRBV12-4 TRBD1 NA TGTGCCAGCAGGGGGACAGCACAGCCCCAGCATTTT CASRGTAQPQHF
TRBJ2-2 TRBV15 TRBD2 NA TGTGCCACCAGCAAACTAGCGGGGGGGCGAAGCGGGGAGCTGTTTTTT CATSKLAGGRSGELFF
TRBJ2-1 TRBV9 TRBD2 NA TGTGCCAGCAGCCCCCCAGCGGGGGGGGACTCCTACAATGAGCAGTTCTTC CASSPPAGGDSYNEQFF
TRBJ2-2 TRBV7-3 NA NA TGTGCCAGCAGCTCCGGGGCCGGGGAGCTGTTTTTT CASSSGAGELFF
TRBJ1-2 TRBV7-8 TRBD1 NA TGTGCCAGCAGCCCAGGGGGCGAAGGCTATGGCTACACCTTC CASSPGGEGYGYTF
TRBJ1-1 TRBV5-1 NA NA TGCGCCAGCCAAAGGGGAGGGATCGACACTGAAGCTTTCTTT CASQRGGIDTEAFF
TRBJ1-6 TRBV7-9 TRBD1 NA TGTGCCAGCAGCCCAGGACAGGGGTATAATTCACCCCTCCACTTT CASSPGQGYNSPLHF
TRBJ1-1 TRBV7-7 TRBD1 NA TGTGCTAGCAGCTTAGCTAATCCACAGGGGACCATAATGGCTTTCTTT CASSLANPQGTIMAFF
TRBJ1-1 TRBV5-6 NA few TGTGCCAGCAGCTTTGGGGAATCGGACACTGAAGCTTTCTTT CASSFGESDTEAFF
TRBJ2-3 TRBV9 NA NA TGTGCCAGCAGCGTAGGGGTGGACGCCACAGATACGCAGTATTTT CASSVGVDATDTQYF
TRBJ1-5 TRBV19 NA once TGTGCCAGTAGTATAGAAGGCGGGGGCAATCAGCCCCAGCATTTT CASSIEGGGNQPQHF
TRBJ1-5 TRBV19 NA NA TGTGCCAGTAGTACCACAGTGAATAGCAATCAGCCCCAGCATTTT CASSTTVNSNQPQHF
TRBJ1-2 TRBV29-1 NA NA TGCAGCGTTGGAGCGGCAGGGGCCAGCGAGGGCTACACCTTC CSVGAAGASEGYTF
TRBJ2-2 TRBV5-1 NA NA TGCGCCAGCACTAGACAGGACACCGGGGAGCTGTTTTTT CASTRQDTGELFF
TRBJ2-7 TRBV5-1 NA few TGCGCCAGCAGCACGAGGGACACCTCCTACGAGCAGTACTTC CASSTRDTSYEQYF
TRBJ1-2 TRBV5-6 TRBD1 NA TGTGCCAGCAGCACAGGGGTAGCTAACTATGGCTACACCTTC CASSTGVANYGYTF
TRBJ1-2 TRBV6-4 NA NA TGTGCCAGCAGTGACTCGGGGAGGGGTCGAGACGGCTACACCTTC CASSDSGRGRDGYTF
TRBJ2-5 TRBV3-1/TRBV3-2 TRBD2 NA TGTGCCAGCAGCCAAGGTGTTCGGCGGGGGTCAGAAGAGACCCAGTACTTC CASSQGVRRGSEETQYF
TRBJ1-2 TRBV7-9 NA NA TGTGCCAGCAGCCTTAGGGGCACCTATGGCTACACCTTC CASSLRGTYGYTF
TRBJ1-2 TRBV7-2 NA NA TGTGCCAGCAGCTTGCCCGGGTACTATGGCTACACCTTC CASSLPGYYGYTF
TRBJ1-1 TRBV9 NA NA TGTGCCAGCAGCGCCGGGGGGAACACTGAAGCTTTCTTT CASSAGGNTEAFF
TRBJ1-2 TRBV7-8 NA NA TGTGCCAGCAACCCGGGGCAGGCCTCTAACTATGGCTACACCTTC CASNPGQASNYGYTF
TRBJ1-2 TRBV19 NA NA TGTGCCAGTAGTATACTCCAGGGACTAGGGCGTCATGGCTACACCTTC CASSILQGLGRHGYTF
TRBJ1-3 TRBV3-1/TRBV3-2 NA NA TGTGCCAGCAGCCAAGTTGTAGAGCGCACCATATATTTT CASSQVVERTIYF
TRBJ1-6 TRBV11-2 NA NA TGTGCCAGCAGCCTAAGCTCCTATAATTCACCCCTCCACTTT CASSLSSYNSPLHF
TRBJ2-1 TRBV11-2 NA once TGTGCCAGCAGCTCTCGGATCCTAAGCTCCTACAATGAGCAGTTCTTC CASSSRILSSYNEQFF
TRBJ1-5 TRBV6-2/TRBV6-3 NA NA TGTGCCAGCAGTTTAGAAGGTTTAAGCAATCAGCCCCAGCATTTT CASSLEGLSNQPQHF
TRBJ1-1 TRBV29-1 NA once TGCAGCGTTGAACCCGCCGAGGGGACTGAAGCTTTCTTT CSVEPAEGTEAFF
TRBJ2-7 TRBV5-6 NA NA TGTGCCAGCAGCAAATTGGGTCCAGGGAACGAGCAGTACTTC CASSKLGPGNEQYF
TRBJ1-4 TRBV29-1 TRBD1 few TGCAGCGTTATGGGACAGGGTAATGAAAAACTGTTTTTT CSVMGQGNEKLFF
TRBJ1-5 TRBV7-2 NA NA TGTGCCAGCAGCCCGGACATGTATCAGCCCCAGCATTTT CASSPDMYQPQHF
TRBJ1-2 TRBV18 NA NA TGTGCCAGCTCACCGATACAGGGTGATGGCTACACCTTC CASSPIQGDGYTF
TRBJ2-3 TRBV7-9 NA NA TGTGCCAGCAGCCTGAGGGGGGCAGATACGCAGTATTTT CASSLRGADTQYF
TRBJ1-2 TRBV7-2 TRBD1 NA TGTGCCAGCAGCCCAGGACAGGGCTTTTATGGCTACACCTTC CASSPGQGFYGYTF
TRBJ1-1 TRBV4-2 NA NA TGTGCCAGCAGCCTTCCGGGGGAGATGACTGAAGCTTTCTTT CASSLPGEMTEAFF
TRBJ2-3 TRBV24-1 TRBD1 NA TGTGCCACCAGCCGCGGACAGGGAACAGATACGCAGTATTTT CATSRGQGTDTQYF
TRBJ1-1 TRBV10-3 NA NA TGTGCCACCCATTATGGGGTGACCGGGACCCCGAAAGCTTTCTTT CATHYGVTGTPKAFF
TRBJ1-4 TRBV7-2 NA NA TGTGCCAGCAGCTTATCGGGACCAACTAATGAAAAACTGTTTTTT CASSLSGPTNEKLFF
TRBJ1-1 TRBV11-3 NA NA TGTGCCAGCAGCCCTGGGCGACAGTCCCGGAGCACTGAAGCTTTCTTT CASSPGRQSRSTEAFF
TRBJ2-7 TRBV5-1 TRBD1 once TGCGCCAGCAGAAAAGATGGGACAGCCAAGACTTCCTACGAGCAGTACTTC CASRKDGTAKTSYEQYF
TRBJ2-7 TRBV19 TRBD1 NA TGTGCCAGTCGGCTACAGGGGTCATCCTACGAGCAGTACTTC CASRLQGSSYEQYF
TRBJ2-1 TRBV7-2 TRBD2 NA TGTGCCAGCAGCCCTAGCGGGGGGGTTTACAATGAGCAGTTCTTC CASSPSGGVYNEQFF
TRBJ1-1 TRBV5-1 NA NA TGCGCCAGCAGTTATGACGGACACACTGAAGCTTTCTTT CASSYDGHTEAFF
TRBJ1-1 TRBV4-3 NA NA TGCGCCAGCAGCCAAGATCGACGGTTTGAAGCTTTCTTT CASSQDRRFEAFF
TRBJ1-6 TRBV20-1 NA few TGCAGTGCCCAGAGGGGGGAACCCCTCCACTTT CSAQRGEPLHF
TRBJ2-3 TRBV4-3 NA NA TGCGCCAGCAGCCCCTTGCCGAGGTCCGTCACAGATACGCAGTATTTT CASSPLPRSVTDTQYF
TRBJ1-5 TRBV19 NA once TGTGCCAGTAGCCCCGGGTGGGGACAGCCCCAGCATTTT CASSPGWGQPQHF
TRBJ1-1 TRBV20-1 TRBD1 NA TGCAGTGCTAGTCGACAGGGAACTGAAGCTTTCTTT CSASRQGTEAFF
TRBJ1-3 TRBV9 TRBD1 NA TGTGCCAGCAGCGTAGGGGGACAGTACTCTGGAAACACCATATATTTT CASSVGGQYSGNTIYF
TRBJ1-3 TRBV5-1 NA NA TGCGCCAGCAGCTCGGGCAGCTCTGGAAACACCATATATTTT CASSSGSSGNTIYF